A selection of T cell receptor beta chains follows, all from one sample in a study of shared clonotypes between healthy human individuals. The method was immunoSEQ multiplex PCR; TCRdb's version includes in-frame clones alone and lacks a portion of them. The sample includes some 1,600,000 clones, nearly 99% seen only once; the top ten take about 0.45%. The sequenced sample was naive CD4+ T cells sorted from blood. Every receptor here comes from a man aged 25-40 years in good health. Each CDR3 is given with its conserved first and last residue. The D gene is left open where the match is weak. A row's size may be missing; if present it is once, few, many or a size class.

CDR3aa: CAKRIRDTTYEQYF
CDR3nt: TGTGCCAAAAGAATACGGGACACAACCTACGAGCAGTACTTC
j_gene: TRBJ2-7
d_gene: -
abundance: many
v_gene: TRBV10-3

CDR3aa: CATSRGGLGTDTQYF
CDR3nt: TGTGCCACCAGCAGAGGGGGGCTAGGGACAGATACGCAGTATTTT
j_gene: TRBJ2-3
d_gene: -
abundance: -
v_gene: TRBV15

CDR3aa: CAWSVPGQTNYGYTF
CDR3nt: TGTGCCTGGAGTGTACCGGGACAGACTAACTATGGCTACACCTTC
j_gene: TRBJ1-2
d_gene: TRBD1
abundance: -
v_gene: TRBV30

CDR3aa: CASSGPWQRVQETQYF
CDR3nt: TGTGCCAGCAGTGGGCCCTGGCAGCGTGTTCAAGAGACCCAGTACTTC
j_gene: TRBJ2-5
d_gene: -
abundance: -
v_gene: TRBV7-2

CDR3aa: CASSRASGSPPFNEQFF
CDR3nt: TGTGCCAGCAGCAGGGCTAGCGGGAGTCCCCCTTTCAATGAGCAGTTCTTC
j_gene: TRBJ2-1
d_gene: TRBD2
abundance: -
v_gene: TRBV11-1

CDR3aa: CASSIGASLAAFF
CDR3nt: TGTGCCAGCAGCATCGGGGCCTCCCTCGCGGCTTTCTTT
j_gene: TRBJ1-1
d_gene: -
abundance: -
v_gene: TRBV5-4

CDR3aa: CASRVLTRGYNEQFF
CDR3nt: TGTGCCAGCAGGGTCCTGACGAGGGGGTACAATGAGCAGTTCTTC
j_gene: TRBJ2-1
d_gene: -
abundance: -
v_gene: TRBV27

CDR3aa: CASIFQGTSYEQYF
CDR3nt: TGTGCCAGCATTTTTCAGGGGACCTCCTACGAGCAGTACTTC
j_gene: TRBJ2-7
d_gene: -
abundance: -
v_gene: TRBV2

CDR3aa: CASSPPRPYNEQFF
CDR3nt: TGTGCCAGCAGCCCCCCAAGGCCCTACAATGAGCAGTTCTTC
j_gene: TRBJ2-1
d_gene: -
abundance: -
v_gene: TRBV5-6

CDR3aa: CASEGTGGQGGYTF
CDR3nt: TGCGCCAGCGAGGGGACAGGGGGACAAGGAGGCTACACCTTC
j_gene: TRBJ1-2
d_gene: TRBD1
abundance: -
v_gene: TRBV5-1

CDR3aa: CASSRKSGRAGTDTQYF
CDR3nt: TGTGCCAGCAGCAGGAAAAGCGGGAGGGCCGGCACAGATACGCAGTATTTT
j_gene: TRBJ2-3
d_gene: TRBD2
abundance: once
v_gene: TRBV5-4

CDR3aa: CSASQADEQYF
CDR3nt: TGCAGTGCTAGTCAGGCGGACGAGCAGTACTTC
j_gene: TRBJ2-7
d_gene: -
abundance: -
v_gene: TRBV20-1

CDR3aa: CASRGTGYGYTF
CDR3nt: TGTGCCAGCAGAGGAACAGGGTATGGCTACACCTTC
j_gene: TRBJ1-2
d_gene: -
abundance: -
v_gene: TRBV2

CDR3aa: CASSSRATYNEQFF
CDR3nt: TGTGCCTCCTCCAGCCGTGCAACCTACAATGAGCAGTTCTTC
j_gene: TRBJ2-1
d_gene: -
abundance: -
v_gene: TRBV30

CDR3aa: CASSPFTGEAFF
CDR3nt: TGTGCCAGCAGCCCTTTCACTGGTGAAGCTTTCTTT
j_gene: TRBJ1-1
d_gene: -
abundance: -
v_gene: TRBV11-1

CDR3aa: CASSRQGAGDYNEQFF
CDR3nt: TGTGCCAGCAGCCGCCAGGGGGCAGGGGATTACAATGAGCAGTTCTTC
j_gene: TRBJ2-1
d_gene: TRBD1
abundance: -
v_gene: TRBV7-6

CDR3aa: CASSPVAGYTF
CDR3nt: TGTGCCAGCAGCCCCGTCGCGGGCTACACCTTC
j_gene: TRBJ1-2
d_gene: -
abundance: -
v_gene: TRBV28

CDR3aa: CASSRRAGVGYEQYF
CDR3nt: TGTGCCAGTAGCCGCAGAGCGGGAGTTGGCTACGAGCAGTACTTC
j_gene: TRBJ2-7
d_gene: TRBD2
abundance: -
v_gene: TRBV19

CDR3aa: CATSRDKGRNQPQHF
CDR3nt: TGTGCCACCAGCAGAGATAAGGGACGCAATCAGCCCCAGCATTTT
j_gene: TRBJ1-5
d_gene: -
abundance: -
v_gene: TRBV15

CDR3aa: CASSLAWQGETQYF
CDR3nt: TGTGCCAGCAGCTTAGCGTGGCAGGGAGAGACCCAGTACTTC
j_gene: TRBJ2-5
d_gene: -
abundance: -
v_gene: TRBV7-2

CDR3aa: CASSNSPQGEPQHF
CDR3nt: TGCGCCAGCAGCAATAGTCCACAGGGCGAGCCCCAGCATTTT
j_gene: TRBJ1-5
d_gene: -
abundance: -
v_gene: TRBV10-1

CDR3aa: CASSLWEGESLGTQYF
CDR3nt: TGTGCCAGCAGCTTATGGGAGGGAGAAAGTCTAGGTACGCAGTATTTT
j_gene: TRBJ2-3
d_gene: TRBD2
abundance: -
v_gene: TRBV7-9

CDR3aa: CASSPRQGVRVNTEAFF
CDR3nt: TGTGCCAGCAGCCCAAGACAGGGGGTTAGGGTGAACACTGAAGCTTTCTTT
j_gene: TRBJ1-1
d_gene: TRBD1
abundance: -
v_gene: TRBV28

CDR3aa: CASSPRTVYGYTF
CDR3nt: TGTGCCAGCAGCCCCAGGACAGTCTATGGCTACACCTTC
j_gene: TRBJ1-2
d_gene: -
abundance: -
v_gene: TRBV7-9

CDR3aa: CASSLTPPGVNGELFF
CDR3nt: TGCGCCAGCAGCCTGACTCCACCTGGGGTTAACGGGGAGCTGTTTTTT
j_gene: TRBJ2-2
d_gene: -
abundance: -
v_gene: TRBV4-3

CDR3aa: CASSQVGDRGLNEQYF
CDR3nt: TGCGCCAGCAGCCAAGTTGGGGACAGGGGGCTTAACGAGCAGTACTTC
j_gene: TRBJ2-7
d_gene: TRBD1
abundance: -
v_gene: TRBV4-3

CDR3aa: CASSHPDRTAFF
CDR3nt: TGCGCCAGCAGCCATCCTGATCGTACGGCTTTCTTT
j_gene: TRBJ1-1
d_gene: -
abundance: -
v_gene: TRBV4-1

CDR3aa: CASSERGSLSNEQFF
CDR3nt: TGCGCCAGCAGTGAGCGAGGCAGCCTTAGCAATGAGCAGTTCTTC
j_gene: TRBJ2-1
d_gene: -
abundance: -
v_gene: TRBV10-1

CDR3aa: CASSSPRGDNEQFF
CDR3nt: TGTGCCAGCAGCTCACCTAGGGGCGACAATGAGCAGTTCTTC
j_gene: TRBJ2-1
d_gene: -
abundance: -
v_gene: TRBV5-4

CDR3aa: CASSSPRDFHNEQFF
CDR3nt: TGTGCCAGCAGCTCGCCTCGGGACTTTCACAATGAGCAGTTCTTC
j_gene: TRBJ2-1
d_gene: -
abundance: -
v_gene: TRBV11-2